This entry lists 18 T cell receptor beta chains sequenced from one sample in a study of molecular identifiers for immune sequencing clone quantification. TCRdb itself ran the PCR reads through MiXCR, one entry per CDR3 protein. The repertoire holds 90,000 to 120,000 distinct CDR3 sequences, with roughly 34% as singletons. The sequencing sample was made of naive CD8+ T cells from blood, with Jurkat cell RNA spiked in. Subset noted: FACS-sorted CD8+CD4-CCR7+CD45RA+ naive T cells. Every receptor here comes from a human donor in good health. Some libraries in this study had Jurkat cell RNA spiked in.

The CDR3 region is CASWDGAETQYF. Written as DNA, the CDR3 is TGTGCCAGTTGGGACGGAGCCGAGACCCAGTACTTC. The chain employs TRBV2 and TRBJ2-5; D could derive from TRBD1 or TRBD2 (5 bases each). The CDR3 is 12 residues long. Germline CDR1 is SNHLY and CDR2 is FYNNEI. The V end lost 9 bases, the J end lost 5 bases, and 13 bases lay between the germline ends. Variable domain in full (rest from reference TRBV2 and TRBJ2-5): EPEVTQTPSHQVTQMGQEVILRCVPISNHLYFYWYRQILGQKVEFLVSFYNNEISEKSEIFDDQFSVERPDGSNFTLKIRSTKLEDSAMYFCASWDGAETQYFGPGTRLLVL.

This clonotype is a singleton in its sample. A read error is possible here, since a much larger clone lies one base away. The V call is TRBV12-3 or TRBV12-4, the J call TRBJ2-1, with D perhaps matching TRBD2 (6 bases). With 6 bases removed from V and 5 bases from J, the gap between germline ends came to 20 bases. The CDR3 runs to 16 residues. CDR3 in amino acids: CASSGEEKRSNNEQFF. CDR3 nucleotides: TGTGCCAGCAGCGGGGAGGAGAAACGTTCCAACAATGAGCAGTTCTTC.

In its sample, this clonotype was seen a few times. A junction boundary mismatches the germline segment, possibly from a read error. This chain links TRBV27 with TRBJ2-5; unclear D gene. Germline V CDR1 and CDR2: MNHEY, SMNVEV (reference sequence). This CDR3 is built from 11 residues. The CDR3 sequence: CASSHQETQYF. The DNA of the CDR3 is TGTGCCAGCAGTCACCAGGAGACCCAGTACTTC.

The table lists this clonotype with a few counts. A much larger clone sits a single nucleotide away, making a read error possible. Likely a read error: the CDR3 ends without its conserved phenylalanine or tryptophan. This chain links TRBV29-1 with TRBJ1-2; 11 bases fit TRBD1. Per the germline V gene, CDR1 is SQVTM and CDR2 is ANQGSEA. The CDR3 sequence is 13 residues long. The V gene end was trimmed by 6 bases and the J gene end by 8 bases; junction bases not matched to a gene: 8. The CDR3 here is CSVPGQGALGYTY. CDR3 in DNA: TGCAGCGTCCCTGGACAGGGGGCATTGGGCTACACCTAC.

This chain joins TRBV6-5 and TRBJ1-1; 12 positions agree with TRBD1. The CDR3 runs 20 residues. The junction had 19 bases not matched to a gene; V was cut back by 4 bases and J by 4 bases. Germline CDR1 and CDR2: MNHEY and SVGAGI. The CDR3 DNA is TGTGCCAGCAGTTTCCCGCCCGGGACAGGGGGCGCCTCATCGGCCACTGAAGCTTTCTTT. Protein: CASSFPPGTGGASSATEAFF.

The chain joins TRBV27 to TRBJ1-1; D is perhaps TRBD1 (5 bases). The V gene lost 6 bases and the J gene lost 0 bases, with 11 bases spanning the gap. The CDR3 loop spans 14 amino acids. Germline values: CDR1 MNHEY, CDR2 SMNVEV (reference sequence). The DNA for the CDR3 is TGTGCCAGCAGCCAACTACAGGTGAACACTGAAGCTTTCTTT. Protein: CASSQLQVNTEAFF.

The chain couples TRBV4-2 to TRBJ1-1; D remains unclear. V gave up 4 bases and J gave up 0 bases, with 9 bases separating them. Germline V gene lookup returns CDR1 LGHNA and CDR2 YNFKEQ. CDR3 length: 14 residues. CDR3 loop: CASSPSRLNTEAFF. The CDR3, as DNA: TGTGCCAGCAGCCCAAGTCGATTGAACACTGAAGCTTTCTTT.

On this clonotype: A read error may explain this, as a much larger clone is one base away. The V call is TRBV7-9, the J call TRBJ2-2; tentatively, D is TRBD1 or TRBD2 (6 bases each). Germline CDR1 is SEHNR and CDR2 is FQNEAQ (reference sequence). CDR3 size: 14 residues. In DNA form, the CDR3 reads TGTGCCAGCAGCTTCCAGGGGTTCGCCGGGGGGCTGTTTTTT. It specifies CASSFQGFAGGLFF.

This clonotype was detected only once. One junction end does not reproduce the germline sequence, and a read error may be involved. The chain recombines TRBV28 with TRBJ1-4; TRBD1 matches 11 bases. Per the germline V gene, CDR1 is MDHEN and CDR2 is SYDVKM. CDR3 length: 15 residues. The CDR3 reads CASSLGQGANEELFF. CDR3 DNA: TGTGCCAGCAGTTTAGGACAGGGGGCTAATGAAGAACTGTTTTTT.

V and J are TRBV6-2 or TRBV6-3 and TRBJ2-2; D is uncertain. The CDR3 covers 13 residues. CDR1 is MNHEY, CDR2 SVGEGT, per germline. Trimming removed 8 bases at V and 6 bases at J, with 13 bases between. The CDR3 DNA is TGTGCCAGCGTAGACACCTTCGCCGGGGAGCTGTTTTTT. It encodes CASVDTFAGELFF.

This clonotype was observed many times. This chain uses TRBV18 with TRBJ1-1, with 7 bases that match TRBD1. The CDR3 length is 14 residues. The germline V gene has CDR1 KGHSH and CDR2 LQKENI. V shed 7 bases and J 1 base; nucleotides not matched to a gene: 6. The CDR3 protein is CASFLGTENTEAFF. The CDR3 DNA reads TGTGCCAGCTTCTTGGGGACAGAGAACACTGAAGCTTTCTTT.

V and J are TRBV9 and TRBJ2-1, with 9 bases matching TRBD2. Trimming at V came to 0 bases and at J to 8 bases, leaving 3 bases not matched to a gene. The germline CDR1 and CDR2 sequences are SGDLS and YYNGEE. The CDR3 length is 14 residues. The CDR3 spells CASSVGWTSDEQFF. The CDR3 DNA follows: TGTGCCAGCAGCGTAGGGTGGACTAGCGATGAGCAGTTCTTC.

As regards this clonotype: Just one base apart from a much larger clone, this may be a read error. V and J are TRBV5-1 and TRBJ2-7; 7 nucleotides agree with TRBD2. V shed 5 bases, J shed 6 bases, and the junction held 2 bases outside the gene matches. The CDR3 is 11 amino acids. Germline loops: CDR1 SGHRS, CDR2 YFSETQ. The CDR3 here is CASSAGVEQYF. The CDR3 DNA follows: TGCGCCAGCAGTGCGGGGGTCGAGCAGTACTTC.

This clonotype was counted once. A much larger clone differs from this one at a single base, so this may be a read error. The chain is built from TRBV7-2 and TRBJ1-3; D is unclear. The germline V gene has CDR1 SGHTA and CDR2 FQGNSA. CDR3 length: 13 residues. The CDR3 nucleotides read TGTGCCAGCAGCCCTAATGGGGAGTACTCCATATGTTTT. Translation: CASSPNGEYSICF.

This clonotype was recorded many times. This chain joins TRBV4-3 and TRBJ2-7; unclear D gene. The CDR3 is 14 amino acids. V lost 1 base and J 4 bases, leaving 11 bases between the germline ends. Germline-derived CDR1 and CDR2 are LGHNA and YSLEER. The CDR3 DNA follows: TGCGCCAGCAGCCAAGCAAGGACGTCGTACGAGCAGTACTTC. Its protein product is CASSQARTSYEQYF.

In this sample, this clonotype turned up once. The gene calls are TRBV5-1 and TRBJ2-3; TRBD1 matches at 9 bases. Germline CDR1 SGHRS, CDR2 YFSETQ. The CDR3 spans 14 residues. J gave up 2 bases and V 3 bases, and 1 base lay outside the gene matches. The CDR3 sequence: CASSWDRVTDTQYF. Here the CDR3 DNA reads TGCGCCAGCAGCTGGGACAGGGTCACAGATACGCAGTATTTT.

Many counts were recorded for this clonotype. The chain recombines TRBV9 with TRBJ1-5; D perhaps matches TRBD1 (5 bases). The CDR3 loop spans 14 amino acids. Germline CDR1 SGDLS, CDR2 YYNGEE. Trimming left V 4 bases short and J 4 bases short, with 12 bases between. The CDR3 nucleotides read TGTGCCAGCAGCCCCGGTGGGGGTAATCAGCCCCAGCATTTT. This translates into CASSPGGGNQPQHF. Supplemented by reference TRBV9 and TRBJ1-5, the full variable domain reads DSGVTQTPKHLITATGQRVTLRCSPRSGDLSVYWYQQSLDQGLQFLIQYYNGEERAKGNILERFSAQQFPDLHSELNLSSLELGDSALYFCASSPGGGNQPQHFGDGTRLSIL.

There are a few counts of this clonotype. This rearrangement joins TRBV2 to TRBJ1-5; tentatively, D is TRBD1 (5 bases). V lost 0 bases and J lost 1, with 19 bases in between. This CDR3 comprises 19 residues. Germline V lookup: CDR1 SNHLY, CDR2 FYNNEI. CDR3 region: CASSEAHSGAGWSNQPQHF. In nucleotides, the CDR3 is TGTGCCAGCAGTGAAGCGCATTCTGGGGCAGGTTGGAGCAATCAGCCCCAGCATTTT.